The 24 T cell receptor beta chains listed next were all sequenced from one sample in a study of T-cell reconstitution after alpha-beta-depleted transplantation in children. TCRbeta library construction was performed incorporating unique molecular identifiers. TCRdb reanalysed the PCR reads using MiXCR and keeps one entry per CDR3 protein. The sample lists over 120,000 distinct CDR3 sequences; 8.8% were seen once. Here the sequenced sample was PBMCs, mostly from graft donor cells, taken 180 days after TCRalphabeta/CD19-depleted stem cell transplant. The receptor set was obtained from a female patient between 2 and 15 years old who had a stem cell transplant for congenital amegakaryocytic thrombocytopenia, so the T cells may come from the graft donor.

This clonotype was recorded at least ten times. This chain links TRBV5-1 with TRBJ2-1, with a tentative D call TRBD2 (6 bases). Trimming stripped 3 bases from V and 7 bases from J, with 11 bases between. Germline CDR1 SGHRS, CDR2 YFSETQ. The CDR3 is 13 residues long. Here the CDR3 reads CASSSREMNEQFF. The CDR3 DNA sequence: TGCGCCAGCAGCTCCCGGGAGATGAATGAGCAGTTCTTC.

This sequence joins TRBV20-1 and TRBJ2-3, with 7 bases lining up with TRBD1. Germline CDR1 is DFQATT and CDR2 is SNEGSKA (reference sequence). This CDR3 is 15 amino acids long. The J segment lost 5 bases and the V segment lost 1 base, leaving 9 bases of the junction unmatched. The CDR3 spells CSARGLRGPGDTQYF. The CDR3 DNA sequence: TGCAGTGCTAGAGGACTAAGGGGGCCCGGAGATACGCAGTATTTT.

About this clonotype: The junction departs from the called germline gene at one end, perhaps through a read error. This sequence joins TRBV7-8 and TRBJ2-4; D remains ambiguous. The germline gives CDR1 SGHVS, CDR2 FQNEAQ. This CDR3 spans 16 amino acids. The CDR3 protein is CASSPGRLLAKNSQYF. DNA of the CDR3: TGTGCCAGCAGTCCTGGACGGTTATTAGCCAAAAACAGTCAGTACTTC.

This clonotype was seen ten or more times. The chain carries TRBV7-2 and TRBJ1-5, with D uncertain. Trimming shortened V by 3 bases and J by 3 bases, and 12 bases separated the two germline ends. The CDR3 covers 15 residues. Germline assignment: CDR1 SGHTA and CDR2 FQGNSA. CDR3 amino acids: CASSFSPTVNQPQHF. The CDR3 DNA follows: TGTGCCAGCAGCTTTAGCCCCACAGTCAATCAGCCCCAGCATTTT.

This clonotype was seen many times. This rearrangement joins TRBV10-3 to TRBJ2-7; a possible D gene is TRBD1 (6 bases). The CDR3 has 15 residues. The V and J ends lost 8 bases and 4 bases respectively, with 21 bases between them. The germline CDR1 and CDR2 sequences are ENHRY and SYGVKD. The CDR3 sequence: CAIELVNRVFYEQYF. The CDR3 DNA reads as TGTGCCATCGAGTTAGTGAACAGGGTTTTTTACGAGCAGTACTTC.

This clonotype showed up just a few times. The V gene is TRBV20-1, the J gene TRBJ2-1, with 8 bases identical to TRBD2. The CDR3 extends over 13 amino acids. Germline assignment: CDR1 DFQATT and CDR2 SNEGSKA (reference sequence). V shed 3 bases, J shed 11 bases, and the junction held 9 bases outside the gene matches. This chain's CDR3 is CSASRASGSKQFF. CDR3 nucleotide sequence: TGCAGTGCTAGTCGGGCTAGCGGGTCAAAGCAGTTCTTC.

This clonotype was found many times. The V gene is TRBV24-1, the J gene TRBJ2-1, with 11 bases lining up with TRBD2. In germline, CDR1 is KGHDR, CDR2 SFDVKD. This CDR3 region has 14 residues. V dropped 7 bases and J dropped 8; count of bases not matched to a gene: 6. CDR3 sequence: CATRSLAGDDEQFF. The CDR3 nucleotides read TGTGCCACCAGATCACTAGCGGGAGACGATGAGCAGTTCTTC.

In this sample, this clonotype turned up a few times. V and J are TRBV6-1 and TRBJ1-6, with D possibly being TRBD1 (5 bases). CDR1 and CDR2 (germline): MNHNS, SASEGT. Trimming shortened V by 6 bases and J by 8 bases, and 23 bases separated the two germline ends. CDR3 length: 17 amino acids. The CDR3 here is CASRPRRRAPLDSPLHF. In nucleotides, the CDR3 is TGTGCCAGCAGACCTCGCCGCAGGGCCCCGCTAGATTCACCCCTCCACTTT.

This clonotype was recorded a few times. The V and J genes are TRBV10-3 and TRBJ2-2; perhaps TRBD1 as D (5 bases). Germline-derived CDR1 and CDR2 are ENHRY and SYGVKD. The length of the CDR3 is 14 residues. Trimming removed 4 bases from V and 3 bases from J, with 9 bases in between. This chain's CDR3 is CAISGQRDTGELFF. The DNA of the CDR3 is TGTGCCATCAGTGGACAGCGCGACACCGGGGAGCTGTTTTTT.

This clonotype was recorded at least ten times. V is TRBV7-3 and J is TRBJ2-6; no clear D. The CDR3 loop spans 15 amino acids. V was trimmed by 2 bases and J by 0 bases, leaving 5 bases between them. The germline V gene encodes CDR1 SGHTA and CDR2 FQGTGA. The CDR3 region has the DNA TGTGCCAGCAGCTTAGGAAACTCTGGGGCCAACGTCCTGACTTTC. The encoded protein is CASSLGNSGANVLTF.

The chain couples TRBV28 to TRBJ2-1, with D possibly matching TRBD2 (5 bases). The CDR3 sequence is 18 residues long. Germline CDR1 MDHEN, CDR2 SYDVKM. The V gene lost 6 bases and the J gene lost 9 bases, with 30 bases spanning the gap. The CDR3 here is CASSPQDYFVGLLREQFF. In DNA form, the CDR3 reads TGTGCCAGCAGCCCTCAAGACTACTTCGTTGGGCTCCTACGTGAGCAGTTCTTC.

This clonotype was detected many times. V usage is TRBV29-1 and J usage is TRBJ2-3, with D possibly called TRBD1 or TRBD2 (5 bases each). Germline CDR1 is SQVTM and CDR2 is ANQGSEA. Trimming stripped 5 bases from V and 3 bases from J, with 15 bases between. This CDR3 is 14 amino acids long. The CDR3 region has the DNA TGCAGCGTTAAGTCGGGACCCTCTACAGATACGCAGTATTTT. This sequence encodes CSVKSGPSTDTQYF.

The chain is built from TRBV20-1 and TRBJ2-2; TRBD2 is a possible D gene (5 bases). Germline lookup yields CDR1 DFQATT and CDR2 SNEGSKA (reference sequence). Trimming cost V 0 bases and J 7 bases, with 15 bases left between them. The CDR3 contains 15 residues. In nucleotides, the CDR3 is TGCAGTGCTAGAGATAACGGAGGCGGTGGCGGGGAGCTGTTTTTT. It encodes CSARDNGGGGGELFF.

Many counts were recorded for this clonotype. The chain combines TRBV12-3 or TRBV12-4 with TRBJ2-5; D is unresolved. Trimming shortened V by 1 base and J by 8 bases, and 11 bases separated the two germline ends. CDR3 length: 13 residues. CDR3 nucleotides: TGTGCCAGCAGTTTAGGGCAGCCCGGCACCCAGTACTTC. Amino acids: CASSLGQPGTQYF.

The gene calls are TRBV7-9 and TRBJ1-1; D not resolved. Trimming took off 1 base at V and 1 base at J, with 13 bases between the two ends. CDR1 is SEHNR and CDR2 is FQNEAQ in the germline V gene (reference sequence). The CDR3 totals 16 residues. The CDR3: CASSLGGVLGNTEAFF. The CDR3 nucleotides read TGTGCCAGCAGCTTAGGGGGTGTCTTGGGGAACACTGAAGCTTTCTTT.

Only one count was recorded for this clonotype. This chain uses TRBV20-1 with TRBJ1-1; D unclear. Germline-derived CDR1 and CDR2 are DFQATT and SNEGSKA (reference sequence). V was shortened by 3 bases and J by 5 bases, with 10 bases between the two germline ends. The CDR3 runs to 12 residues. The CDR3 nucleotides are TGCAGTGCTAGTGGGGAAGTGACTGAAGCTTTCTTT. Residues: CSASGEVTEAFF.

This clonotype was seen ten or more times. CDR3 DNA sequence: TGTGCCATCAGTGATGGGGACAGGGGCGTCCCAATCTACAATGAGCAGTTCTTC. Translating gives CAISDGDRGVPIYNEQFF. The rearrangement links TRBV10-3 to TRBJ2-1; 10 nucleotides agree with TRBD1. The CDR3 extends over 18 amino acids. The junction had 11 bases not matched to a gene; V was cut back by 3 bases and J by 3 bases. Germline CDR1 reads ENHRY; CDR2 reads SYGVKD.

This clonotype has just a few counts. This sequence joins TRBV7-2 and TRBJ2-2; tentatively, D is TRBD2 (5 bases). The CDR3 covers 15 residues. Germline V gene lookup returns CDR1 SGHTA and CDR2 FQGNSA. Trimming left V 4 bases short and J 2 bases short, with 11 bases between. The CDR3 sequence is CASSSGLSNTGELFF. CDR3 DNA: TGTGCCAGCAGCTCCGGACTGAGTAACACCGGGGAGCTGTTTTTT.

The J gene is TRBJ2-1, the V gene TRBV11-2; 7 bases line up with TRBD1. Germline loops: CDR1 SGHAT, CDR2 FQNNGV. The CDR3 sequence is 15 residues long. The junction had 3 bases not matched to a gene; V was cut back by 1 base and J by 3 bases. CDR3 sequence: CASSLGYRGYNEQFF. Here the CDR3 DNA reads TGTGCCAGCAGCTTAGGGTACAGGGGCTACAATGAGCAGTTCTTC.

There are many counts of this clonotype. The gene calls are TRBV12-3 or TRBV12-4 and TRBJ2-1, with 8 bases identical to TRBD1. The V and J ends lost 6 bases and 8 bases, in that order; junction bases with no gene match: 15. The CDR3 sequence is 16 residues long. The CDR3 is CASRAIQGEVLDEQFF. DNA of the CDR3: TGTGCCAGCAGAGCCATACAGGGGGAGGTTCTGGATGAGCAGTTCTTC.

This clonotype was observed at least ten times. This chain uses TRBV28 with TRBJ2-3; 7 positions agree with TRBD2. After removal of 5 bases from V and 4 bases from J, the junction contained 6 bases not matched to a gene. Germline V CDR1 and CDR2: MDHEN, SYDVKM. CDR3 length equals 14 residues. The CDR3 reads CASSRLAWADTQYF. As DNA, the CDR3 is TGTGCCAGCAGTCGACTAGCATGGGCAGATACGCAGTATTTT. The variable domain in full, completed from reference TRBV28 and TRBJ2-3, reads DVKVTQSSRYLVKRTGEKVFLECVQDMDHENMFWYRQDPGLGLRLIYFSYDVKMKEKGDIPEGYSVSREKKERFSLILESASTNQTSMYLCASSRLAWADTQYFGPGTRLTVL.

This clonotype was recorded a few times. The CDR3 sequence: CSANGGIRDYEQYF. The CDR3 DNA reads as TGCAGTGCTAACGGGGGGATCCGGGACTACGAGCAGTACTTC. The chain carries TRBV20-1 and TRBJ2-7; 7 bases line up with TRBD2. Germline V gene data show CDR1 as DFQATT and CDR2 as SNEGSKA (reference sequence). The J segment lost 3 bases and the V segment lost 4 bases, leaving 9 bases of the junction unmatched. The CDR3 loop spans 14 amino acids.

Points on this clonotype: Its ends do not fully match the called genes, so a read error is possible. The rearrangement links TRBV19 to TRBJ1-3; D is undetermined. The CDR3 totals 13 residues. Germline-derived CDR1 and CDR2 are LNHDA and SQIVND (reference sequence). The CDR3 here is CATSIGTGNTIYF. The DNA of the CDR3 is TGTGCCACTAGTATAGGTACTGGAAACACCATATATTTT.

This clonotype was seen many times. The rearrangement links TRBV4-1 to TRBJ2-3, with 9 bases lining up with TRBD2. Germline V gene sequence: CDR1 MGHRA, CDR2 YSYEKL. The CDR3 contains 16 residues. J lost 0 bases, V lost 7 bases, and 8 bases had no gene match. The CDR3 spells CASNPRAGGSTDTQYF. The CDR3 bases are TGCGCCAGCAACCCACGGGCGGGGGGGAGCACAGATACGCAGTATTTT.